The clone carrying this T cell receptor (beta chain) was seen just once. This record belongs to a study of blood T cell repertoires in COVID-19. Across the whole study: Sample material is recorded as cDNA or gDNA derived from T cells, B-cell-depleted T cells, or PBMCs.

Germline V gene lookup returns CDR1 SGHVS and CDR2 FQNEAQ. The CDR3 has 12 residues. The germline V and J ends were trimmed by 5 bases and 7 bases, with 11 bases remaining between them. Study members were between about 18 and 95 years old and lived in fewer than 30 US regions. Grouping used clinical history reported by participants in a survey and questionnaire. The repertoire was sequenced with immunoSEQ multiplex PCR; TCRdb's copy has only in-frame clones and lacks some. The table shows approximately 360,000 clones, with approximately 88% occurring only once. The sample was PBMCs or T cells enriched from blood (not recorded which). The sequence came from a woman aged 25 to 39 with acute COVID-19. This chain connects TRBV7-8 to TRBJ1-1; D not resolved. The CDR3 protein is CASSPGEHEAFF. CDR3 sequence (DNA): TGTGCCAGCAGCCCGGGAGAGCATGAAGCTTTCTTT.